This TCR beta chain was identified during a study of blood T cell repertoires in COVID-19. Overall study: COVID-19 samples, acute and convalescent, were from the United States, Italy and Spain.

This clone was seen only once. Those who participated ranged in age from roughly 18 to 89 years and resided in about two dozen US areas. Recovery meant two consecutive negative NP/OP PCR tests, professional clearance, or resolved symptoms. Per the original methods: For nucleated cells, counts were estimated from reference gene primer amplification. Method: immunoSEQ multiplex PCR; TCRdb's copy keeps in-frame clones and lacks some. V and J calls plus clone size are reproduced from that table; the DNA served to infer D and trimming. Here the sample spans roughly 280,000 clones, around 89% being singletons. CDR3 length: 15 residues. Trimming shortened V by 4 bases and J by 0 bases, and 15 bases separated the two germline ends. CDR1 is GTSNPN, CDR2 SVGIG, per germline (reference sequence).

What was sequenced was PBMCs or T cells enriched from blood (not recorded which). This TCR was recovered from a woman between 50 and 59 years old who had recovered from COVID-19. V gene TRBV30 combines with J gene TRBJ1-1; D is perhaps TRBD1 (5 bases). The CDR3 is CAWIETDSMNTEAFF. CDR3 bases: TGTGCCTGGATTGAGACAGATTCAATGAACACTGAAGCTTTCTTT. Supplemented by reference TRBV30 and TRBJ1-1, the full variable domain reads SQTIHQWPATLVQPVGSPLSLECTVEGTSNPNLYWYRQAAGRGLQLLFYSVGIGQISSEVPQNLSASRPQDRQFILSSKKLLLSDSGFYLCAWIETDSMNTEAFFGQGTRLTVV.